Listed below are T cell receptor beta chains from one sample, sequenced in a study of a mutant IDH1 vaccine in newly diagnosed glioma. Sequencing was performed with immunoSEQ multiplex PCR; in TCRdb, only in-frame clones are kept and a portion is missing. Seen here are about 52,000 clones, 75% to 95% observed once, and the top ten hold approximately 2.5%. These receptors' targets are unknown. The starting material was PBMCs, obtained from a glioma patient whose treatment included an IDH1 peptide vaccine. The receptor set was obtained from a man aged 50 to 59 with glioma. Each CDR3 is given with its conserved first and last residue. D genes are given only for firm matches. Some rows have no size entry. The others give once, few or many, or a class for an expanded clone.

CDR3 protein: CASSPLGRKNIQYF
CDR3 DNA: TGTGCCAGTAGCCCCTTGGGGCGGAAAAACATTCAGTACTTC
D gene: -
J gene: TRBJ2-4
V gene: TRBV19
clone size: -

CDR3 protein: CASSSQNEKLFF
CDR3 DNA: TGTGCCAGTAGTTCACAGAATGAAAAACTGTTTTTT
D gene: -
J gene: TRBJ1-4
V gene: TRBV19
clone size: -

CDR3 protein: CASSLVGGDEQFF
CDR3 DNA: TGCGCCAGCAGCTTGGTCGGGGGCGATGAGCAGTTCTTC
D gene: -
J gene: TRBJ2-1
V gene: TRBV5-1
clone size: -

CDR3 protein: CASSSSVAYEQYF
CDR3 DNA: TGTGCCAGCTCATCTTCGGTGGCCTACGAGCAGTACTTC
D gene: -
J gene: TRBJ2-7
V gene: TRBV18
clone size: once

CDR3 protein: CAISERGFTYNEQFF
CDR3 DNA: TGTGCCATCAGTGAAAGAGGGTTCACCTACAATGAGCAGTTCTTC
D gene: -
J gene: TRBJ2-1
V gene: TRBV10-3
clone size: few

CDR3 protein: CASKIAGGVGELFF
CDR3 DNA: TGTGCCAGCAAAATAGCGGGGGGGGTCGGGGAGCTGTTTTTT
D gene: TRBD2
J gene: TRBJ2-2
V gene: TRBV6-1
clone size: -

CDR3 protein: CASNRGWAAANNEQFF
CDR3 DNA: TGTGCCAGCAACCGAGGGTGGGCGGCGGCAAACAATGAGCAGTTCTTC
D gene: -
J gene: TRBJ2-1
V gene: TRBV9
clone size: -

CDR3 protein: CASSLVGRQVATNEKLFF
CDR3 DNA: TGTGCCAGCAGCTTAGTGGGTCGACAGGTTGCAACTAATGAAAAACTGTTTTTT
D gene: -
J gene: TRBJ1-4
V gene: TRBV7-2
clone size: -

CDR3 protein: CASSTTSANEQFF
CDR3 DNA: TGTGCCAGCAGTACGACTAGCGCGAATGAGCAGTTCTTC
D gene: TRBD2
J gene: TRBJ2-1
V gene: TRBV27
clone size: -

CDR3 protein: CASRITGQGPEAFF
CDR3 DNA: TGCGCCAGCCGGATCACGGGACAGGGCCCTGAAGCTTTCTTT
D gene: TRBD1
J gene: TRBJ1-1
V gene: TRBV10-2
clone size: -

CDR3 protein: CASSETPTLGYGNTIYF
CDR3 DNA: TGTGCCAGCAGCGAGACCCCCACGCTTGGGTATGGAAACACCATATATTTT
D gene: -
J gene: TRBJ1-3
V gene: TRBV9
clone size: -

CDR3 protein: CASSAAGLAVTGELFF
CDR3 DNA: TGTGCCAGCAGCGCCGCGGGACTAGCGGTCACCGGGGAGCTGTTTTTT
D gene: TRBD2
J gene: TRBJ2-2
V gene: TRBV9
clone size: -

CDR3 protein: CSVAGADQPQHF
CDR3 DNA: TGCAGCGTTGCCGGGGCAGATCAGCCCCAGCATTTT
D gene: -
J gene: TRBJ1-5
V gene: TRBV29-1
clone size: -

CDR3 protein: CASSSRTSGAYEQYF
CDR3 DNA: TGTGCCAGCAGTTCCCGGACTAGCGGAGCCTACGAGCAGTACTTC
D gene: TRBD2
J gene: TRBJ2-7
V gene: TRBV27
clone size: -

CDR3 protein: CASSFEVRRRSFNQPQHF
CDR3 DNA: TGTGCCAGCAGCTTTGAGGTCAGGCGCCGGTCCTTCAATCAGCCCCAGCATTTT
D gene: -
J gene: TRBJ1-5
V gene: TRBV12-1
clone size: -

CDR3 protein: CSVGRQGGNEKLFF
CDR3 DNA: TGCAGCGTTGGAAGACAGGGCGGTAATGAAAAACTGTTTTTT
D gene: TRBD1
J gene: TRBJ1-4
V gene: TRBV29-1
clone size: few

CDR3 protein: CASRSGQQNTEAFF
CDR3 DNA: TGTGCCAGCAGATCGGGACAGCAGAACACTGAAGCTTTCTTT
D gene: TRBD1
J gene: TRBJ1-1
V gene: TRBV7-9
clone size: -

CDR3 protein: CASSIPAASTDTQYF
CDR3 DNA: TGTGCCAGTAGTATTCCCGCCGCTAGCACAGATACGCAGTATTTT
D gene: -
J gene: TRBJ2-3
V gene: TRBV19
clone size: -

CDR3 protein: CSVEKGQGLYGYTF
CDR3 DNA: TGCAGCGTTGAAAAAGGACAGGGACTCTATGGCTACACCTTC
D gene: TRBD1
J gene: TRBJ1-2
V gene: TRBV29-1
clone size: -

CDR3 protein: CASSVQGSSTDTQYF
CDR3 DNA: TGTGCCAGTAGTGTACAGGGGTCTAGCACAGATACGCAGTATTTT
D gene: TRBD1
J gene: TRBJ2-3
V gene: TRBV19
clone size: -

CDR3 protein: CASSGPGQPYGYTF
CDR3 DNA: TGTGCCAGCAGTGGCCCGGGACAGCCCTATGGCTACACCTTC
D gene: TRBD1
J gene: TRBJ1-2
V gene: TRBV25-1
clone size: large

CDR3 protein: CASSSGRNQPQHF
CDR3 DNA: TGTGCCAGCAGCTCCGGACGTAATCAGCCCCAGCATTTT
D gene: -
J gene: TRBJ1-5
V gene: TRBV5-5
clone size: -

CDR3 protein: CASSVLAGTAPTDTQYF
CDR3 DNA: TGTGCCAGCAGTGTCCTAGCGGGTACTGCCCCCACAGATACGCAGTATTTT
D gene: TRBD2
J gene: TRBJ2-3
V gene: TRBV6-1
clone size: -

CDR3 protein: CASSPGTAGDTQYF
CDR3 DNA: TGCGCCAGCAGCCCTGGGACAGCTGGAGATACGCAGTATTTT
D gene: TRBD1
J gene: TRBJ2-3
V gene: TRBV4-1
clone size: -

CDR3 protein: CAWAYLGTGGPGTQYF
CDR3 DNA: TGTGCCTGGGCATACCTGGGGACAGGGGGTCCGGGGACCCAGTACTTC
D gene: TRBD1
J gene: TRBJ2-5
V gene: TRBV30
clone size: once

CDR3 protein: CASSQDFRGGDTQYF
CDR3 DNA: TGCGCCAGCAGCCAAGACTTTCGGGGGGGGGATACGCAGTATTTT
D gene: TRBD2
J gene: TRBJ2-3
V gene: TRBV4-3
clone size: -

CDR3 protein: CASSFNNVNEKLFF
CDR3 DNA: TGCGCCAGCAGCTTTAACAACGTTAATGAAAAACTGTTTTTT
D gene: -
J gene: TRBJ1-4
V gene: TRBV5-1
clone size: -

CDR3 protein: CASNRDTGGYTF
CDR3 DNA: TGTGCCAGTAACCGGGACACTGGTGGCTACACCTTC
D gene: -
J gene: TRBJ1-2
V gene: TRBV19
clone size: few

CDR3 protein: CASSLDQPDEQFF
CDR3 DNA: TGTGCCAGCAGCTTGGACCAGCCTGATGAGCAGTTCTTC
D gene: -
J gene: TRBJ2-1
V gene: TRBV5-4
clone size: -

CDR3 protein: CASSEDTQYF
CDR3 DNA: TGTGCCAGCAGTGAAGATACGCAGTATTTT
D gene: -
J gene: TRBJ2-3
V gene: TRBV2
clone size: once

CDR3 protein: CAITTGPVEQFF
CDR3 DNA: TGTGCCATCACTACAGGGCCGGTAGAGCAGTTCTTC
D gene: -
J gene: TRBJ2-1
V gene: TRBV10-3
clone size: -

CDR3 protein: CASSRAGGLDTQYF
CDR3 DNA: TGCGCCAGCAGCCGAGCGGGAGGCTTAGATACGCAGTATTTT
D gene: TRBD2
J gene: TRBJ2-3
V gene: TRBV5-1
clone size: -

CDR3 protein: CASRSIRFQMNTEAFF
CDR3 DNA: TGCGCCAGTAGGAGCATTCGGTTTCAGATGAACACTGAAGCTTTCTTT
D gene: -
J gene: TRBJ1-1
V gene: TRBV10-1
clone size: -

CDR3 protein: CASRLGGLNTEAFF
CDR3 DNA: TGTGCCAGCAGGCTCGGGGGATTGAACACTGAAGCTTTCTTT
D gene: -
J gene: TRBJ1-1
V gene: TRBV2
clone size: once

CDR3 protein: CASSYPNEQFF
CDR3 DNA: TGTGCCAGCAGCTACCCAAATGAGCAGTTCTTC
D gene: -
J gene: TRBJ2-1
V gene: TRBV6-6
clone size: -

CDR3 protein: CASRLLYRGAGELFF
CDR3 DNA: TGTGCCAGCAGACTCCTCTATAGGGGTGCCGGGGAGCTGTTTTTT
D gene: -
J gene: TRBJ2-2
V gene: TRBV11-1
clone size: -

CDR3 protein: CASSEAADTQYF
CDR3 DNA: TGTGCCAGCAGTGAAGCCGCCGATACGCAGTATTTT
D gene: -
J gene: TRBJ2-3
V gene: TRBV2
clone size: -

CDR3 protein: CASSLEAGAGEQYF
CDR3 DNA: TGCGCCAGCAGCTTGGAAGCAGGGGCCGGCGAGCAGTACTTC
D gene: -
J gene: TRBJ2-7
V gene: TRBV5-1
clone size: -

CDR3 protein: CASSYSAGTETQYF
CDR3 DNA: TGTGCCAGCAGTTACTCGGCCGGCACCGAGACCCAGTACTTC
D gene: -
J gene: TRBJ2-5
V gene: TRBV6-5
clone size: -

CDR3 protein: CASSQDPLKGQPQHF
CDR3 DNA: TGTGCCAGCAGCCAAGATCCGCTTAAGGGGCAGCCCCAGCATTTT
D gene: -
J gene: TRBJ1-5
V gene: TRBV4-2
clone size: -

CDR3 protein: CASSGRGGSRNTIYF
CDR3 DNA: TGTGCCAGCAGCGGACGAGGCGGGAGCCGAAACACCATATATTTT
D gene: -
J gene: TRBJ1-3
V gene: TRBV6-5
clone size: -